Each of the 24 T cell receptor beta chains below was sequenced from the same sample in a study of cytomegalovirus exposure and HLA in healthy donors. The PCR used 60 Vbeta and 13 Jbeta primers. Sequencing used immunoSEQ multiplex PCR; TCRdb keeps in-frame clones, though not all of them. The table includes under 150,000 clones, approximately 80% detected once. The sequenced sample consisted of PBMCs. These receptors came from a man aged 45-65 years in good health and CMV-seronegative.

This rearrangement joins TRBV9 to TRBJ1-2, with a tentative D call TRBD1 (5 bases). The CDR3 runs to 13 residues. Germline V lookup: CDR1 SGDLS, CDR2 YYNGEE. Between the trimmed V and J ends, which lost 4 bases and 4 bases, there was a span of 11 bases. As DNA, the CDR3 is TGTGCCAGCAGCCCCCAGGGTTCCTATGGCTACACCTTC. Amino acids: CASSPQGSYGYTF.

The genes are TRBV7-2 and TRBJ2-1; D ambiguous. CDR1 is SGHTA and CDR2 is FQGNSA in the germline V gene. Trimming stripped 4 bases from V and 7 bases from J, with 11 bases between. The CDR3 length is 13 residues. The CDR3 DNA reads TGTGCCAGCAGCTCTAGAGGATCGAATGAGCAGTTCTTC. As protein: CASSSRGSNEQFF.

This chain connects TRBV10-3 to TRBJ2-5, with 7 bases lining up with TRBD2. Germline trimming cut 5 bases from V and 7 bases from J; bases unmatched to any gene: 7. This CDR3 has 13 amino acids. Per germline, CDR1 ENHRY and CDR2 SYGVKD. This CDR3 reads CAISRGEGGTQYF. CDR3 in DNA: TGTGCCATCAGTAGAGGGGAGGGTGGGACCCAGTACTTC.

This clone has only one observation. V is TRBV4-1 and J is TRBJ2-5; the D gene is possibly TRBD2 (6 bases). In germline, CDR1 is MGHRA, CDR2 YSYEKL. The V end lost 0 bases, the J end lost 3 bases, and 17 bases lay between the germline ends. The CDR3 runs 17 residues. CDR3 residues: CASSQDQVSGGKETQYF. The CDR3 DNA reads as TGCGCCAGCAGCCAAGATCAAGTTAGCGGAGGAAAAGAGACCCAGTACTTC.

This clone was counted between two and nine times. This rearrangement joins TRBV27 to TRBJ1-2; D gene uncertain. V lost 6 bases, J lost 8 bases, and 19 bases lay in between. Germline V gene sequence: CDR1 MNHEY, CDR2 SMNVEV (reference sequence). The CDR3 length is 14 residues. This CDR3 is CASRPWSEGRGYTF. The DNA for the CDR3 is TGTGCCAGCAGACCCTGGTCCGAGGGCAGGGGCTACACCTTC.

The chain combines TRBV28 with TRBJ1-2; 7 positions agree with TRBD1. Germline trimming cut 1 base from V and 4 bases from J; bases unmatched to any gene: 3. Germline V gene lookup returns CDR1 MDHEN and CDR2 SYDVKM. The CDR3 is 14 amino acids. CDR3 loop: CASSLSSGGYGYTF. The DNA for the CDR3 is TGTGCCAGCAGTTTATCTTCAGGGGGCTATGGCTACACCTTC.

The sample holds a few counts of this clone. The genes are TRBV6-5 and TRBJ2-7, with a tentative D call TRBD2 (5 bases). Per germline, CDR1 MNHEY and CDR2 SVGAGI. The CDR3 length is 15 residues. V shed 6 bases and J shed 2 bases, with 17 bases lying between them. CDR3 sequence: CASRYTISGPYEQYF. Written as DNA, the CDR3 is TGTGCCAGCAGGTACACGATAAGCGGTCCCTACGAGCAGTACTTC.

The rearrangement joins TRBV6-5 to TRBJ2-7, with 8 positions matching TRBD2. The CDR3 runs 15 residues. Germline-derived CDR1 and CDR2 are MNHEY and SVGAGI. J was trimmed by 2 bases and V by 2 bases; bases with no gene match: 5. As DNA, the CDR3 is TGTGCCAGCAGTTACGGGACTAGTGCCGCCTACGAGCAGTACTTC. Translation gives CASSYGTSAAYEQYF.

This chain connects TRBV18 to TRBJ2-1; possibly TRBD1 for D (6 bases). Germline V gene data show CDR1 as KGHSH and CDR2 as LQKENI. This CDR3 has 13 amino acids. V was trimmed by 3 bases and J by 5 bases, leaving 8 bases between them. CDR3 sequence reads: CASSPGTNNEQFF. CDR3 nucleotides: TGTGCCAGCTCACCCGGGACAAACAATGAGCAGTTCTTC.

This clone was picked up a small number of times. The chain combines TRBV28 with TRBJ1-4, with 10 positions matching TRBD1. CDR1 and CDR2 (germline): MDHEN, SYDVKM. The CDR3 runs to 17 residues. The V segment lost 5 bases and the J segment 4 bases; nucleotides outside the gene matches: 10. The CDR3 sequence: CASSTRTGGTVNEKLFF. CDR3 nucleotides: TGTGCCAGCAGTACCCGGACAGGGGGAACCGTTAATGAAAAACTGTTTTTT.

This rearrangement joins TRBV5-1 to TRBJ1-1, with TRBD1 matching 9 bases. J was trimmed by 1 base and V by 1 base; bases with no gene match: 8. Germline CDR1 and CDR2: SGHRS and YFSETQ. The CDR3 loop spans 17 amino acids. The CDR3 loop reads CASSLMGQGIANTEAFF. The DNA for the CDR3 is TGCGCCAGCAGCTTGATGGGACAGGGTATCGCGAACACTGAAGCTTTCTTT.

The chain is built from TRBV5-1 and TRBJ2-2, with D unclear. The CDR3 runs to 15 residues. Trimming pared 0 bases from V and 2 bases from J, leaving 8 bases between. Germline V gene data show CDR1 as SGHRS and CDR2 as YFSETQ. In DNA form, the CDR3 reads TGCGCCAGCAGCTTGGGACACATAAACACCGGGGAGCTGTTTTTT. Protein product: CASSLGHINTGELFF.

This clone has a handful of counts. CDR3 residues: CASSRGLAFPAAVQNIQYF. The CDR3 DNA reads as TGCGCCAGCAGCCGCGGACTAGCGTTCCCTGCGGCCGTTCAAAACATTCAGTACTTC. The genes are TRBV4-1 and TRBJ2-4; 9 bases match TRBD2. Trimming removed 4 bases from V and 5 bases from J; junction bases left unmatched: 18. This CDR3 spans 19 amino acids. Germline V lookup: CDR1 MGHRA, CDR2 YSYEKL.

CDR3 nucleotides: TGTGCCAGTATCGGCGGCCTCTCCTACAATGAGCAGTTCTTC. Translation gives CASIGGLSYNEQFF. V usage is TRBV19 and J usage is TRBJ2-1, with D unclear. This CDR3 is built from 14 residues. Germline V lookup: CDR1 LNHDA, CDR2 SQIVND (reference sequence). The V gene lost 7 bases and the J gene lost 0 bases, with 10 bases spanning the gap.

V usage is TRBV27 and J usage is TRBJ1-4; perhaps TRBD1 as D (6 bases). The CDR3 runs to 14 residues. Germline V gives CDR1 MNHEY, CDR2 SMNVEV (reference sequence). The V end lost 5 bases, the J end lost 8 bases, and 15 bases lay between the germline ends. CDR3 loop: CASSRRGGDEKLFF. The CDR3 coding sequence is TGTGCCAGCAGTCGCCGAGGGGGGGACGAAAAACTGTTTTTT.

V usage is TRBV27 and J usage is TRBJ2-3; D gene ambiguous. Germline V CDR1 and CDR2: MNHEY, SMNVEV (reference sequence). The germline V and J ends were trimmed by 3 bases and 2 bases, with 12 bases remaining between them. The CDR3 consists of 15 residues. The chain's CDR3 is CASSFAWANTDTQYF. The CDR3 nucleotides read TGTGCCAGCAGTTTCGCGTGGGCAAACACAGATACGCAGTATTTT.

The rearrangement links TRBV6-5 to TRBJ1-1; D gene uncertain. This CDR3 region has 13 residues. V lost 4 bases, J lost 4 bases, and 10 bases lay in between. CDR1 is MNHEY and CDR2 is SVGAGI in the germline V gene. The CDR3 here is CASSFGGGTEAFF. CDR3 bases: TGTGCCAGCAGTTTTGGAGGAGGCACTGAAGCTTTCTTT.

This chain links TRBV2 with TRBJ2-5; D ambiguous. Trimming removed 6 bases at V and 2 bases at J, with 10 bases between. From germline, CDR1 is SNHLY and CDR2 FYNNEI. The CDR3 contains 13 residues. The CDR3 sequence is CASSTVRQETQYF. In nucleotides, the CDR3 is TGTGCCAGCAGCACTGTTCGACAAGAGACCCAGTACTTC. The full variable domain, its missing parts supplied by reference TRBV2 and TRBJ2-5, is EPEVTQTPSHQVTQMGQEVILRCVPISNHLYFYWYRQILGQKVEFLVSFYNNEISEKSEIFDDQFSVERPDGSNFTLKIRSTKLEDSAMYFCASSTVRQETQYFGPGTRLLVL.

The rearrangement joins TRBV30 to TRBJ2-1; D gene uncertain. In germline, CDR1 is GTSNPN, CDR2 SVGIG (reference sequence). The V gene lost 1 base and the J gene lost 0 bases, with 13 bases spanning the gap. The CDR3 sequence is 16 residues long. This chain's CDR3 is CAWSALGLGSYNEQFF. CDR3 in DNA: TGTGCCTGGAGTGCCCTGGGCCTGGGCTCCTACAATGAGCAGTTCTTC.

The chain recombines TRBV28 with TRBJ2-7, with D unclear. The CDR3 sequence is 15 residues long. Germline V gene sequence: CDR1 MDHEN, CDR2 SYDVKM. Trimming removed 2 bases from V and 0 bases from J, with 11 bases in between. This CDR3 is CASSLGFTSSYEQYF. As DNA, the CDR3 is TGTGCCAGCAGTTTAGGCTTCACAAGCTCCTACGAGCAGTACTTC.

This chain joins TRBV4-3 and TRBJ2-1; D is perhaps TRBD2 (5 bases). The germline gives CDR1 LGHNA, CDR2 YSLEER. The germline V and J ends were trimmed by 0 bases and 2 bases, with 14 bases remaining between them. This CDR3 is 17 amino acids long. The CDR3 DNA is TGCGCCAGCAGCCAAGATGAGGGCCTAGCCACCTACAATGAGCAGTTCTTC. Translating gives CASSQDEGLATYNEQFF.

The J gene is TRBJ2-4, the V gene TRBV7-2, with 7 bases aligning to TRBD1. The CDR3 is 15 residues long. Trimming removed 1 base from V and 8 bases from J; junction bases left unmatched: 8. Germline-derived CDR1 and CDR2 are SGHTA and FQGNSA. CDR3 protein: CASSLEGQARDIQYF. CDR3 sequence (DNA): TGTGCCAGCAGCTTAGAAGGACAGGCTCGGGACATTCAGTACTTC.

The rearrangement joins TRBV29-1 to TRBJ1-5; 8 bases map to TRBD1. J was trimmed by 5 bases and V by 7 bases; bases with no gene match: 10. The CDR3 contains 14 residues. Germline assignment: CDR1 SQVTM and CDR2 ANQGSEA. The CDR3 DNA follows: TGCAGCGCTAAGGGACAGGACGGGGATCAGCCCCAGCATTTT. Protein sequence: CSAKGQDGDQPQHF.

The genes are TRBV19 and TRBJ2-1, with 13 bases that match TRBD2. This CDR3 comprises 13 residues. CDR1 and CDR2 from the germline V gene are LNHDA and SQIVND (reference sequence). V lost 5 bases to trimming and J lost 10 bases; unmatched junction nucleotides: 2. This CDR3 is CASSWTSGREQFF. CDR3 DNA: TGTGCCAGTAGTTGGACTAGCGGGAGAGAGCAGTTCTTC.